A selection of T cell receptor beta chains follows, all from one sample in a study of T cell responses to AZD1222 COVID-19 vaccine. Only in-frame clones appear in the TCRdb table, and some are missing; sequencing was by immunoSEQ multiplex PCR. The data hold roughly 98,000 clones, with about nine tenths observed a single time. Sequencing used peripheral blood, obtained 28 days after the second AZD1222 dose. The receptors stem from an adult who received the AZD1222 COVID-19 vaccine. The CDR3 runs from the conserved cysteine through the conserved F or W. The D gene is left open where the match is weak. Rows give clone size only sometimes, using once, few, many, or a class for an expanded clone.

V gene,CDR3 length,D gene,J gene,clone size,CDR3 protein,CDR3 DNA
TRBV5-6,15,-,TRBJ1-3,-,CASSLAPGSGNTIYF,TGTGCCAGCAGCTTGGCCCCAGGGTCCGGAAACACCATATATTTT
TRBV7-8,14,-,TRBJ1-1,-,CASSLAGVNTEAFF,TGTGCCAGCAGCTTAGCGGGGGTGAACACTGAAGCTTTCTTT
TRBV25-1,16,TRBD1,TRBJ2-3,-,CASQPLPGQATDTQYF,TGTGCCAGCCAACCCCTTCCGGGACAGGCCACAGATACGCAGTATTTT
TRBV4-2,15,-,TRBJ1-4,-,CASSPPGRNNEKLFF,TGTGCCAGCAGCCCGCCGGGACGGAATAATGAAAAACTGTTTTTT
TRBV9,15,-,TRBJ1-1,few,CASSVDASPNTEAFF,TGTGCCAGCAGCGTAGACGCGAGTCCGAACACTGAAGCTTTCTTT
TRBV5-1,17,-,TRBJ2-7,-,CASSSRGSSVLTGEQYF,TGCGCCAGCAGCTCCCGGGGGTCTAGCGTACTTACGGGGGAGCAGTACTTC
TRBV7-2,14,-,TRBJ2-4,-,CASSFGRPGVIQYF,TGTGCCAGCAGCTTTGGTAGGCCGGGAGTGATTCAGTACTTC
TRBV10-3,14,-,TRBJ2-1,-,CAITPSRAQNEQFF,TGTGCCATCACCCCGTCCAGGGCTCAGAATGAGCAGTTCTTC
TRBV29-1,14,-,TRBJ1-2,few,CSVESRTVHYGYTF,TGCAGCGTTGAATCGAGGACCGTTCACTATGGCTACACCTTC
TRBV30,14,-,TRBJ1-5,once,CAWSPAYSNQPQHF,TGTGCCTGGAGTCCAGCGTATAGCAATCAGCCCCAGCATTTT
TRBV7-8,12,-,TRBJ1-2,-,CASSPRGDGYTF,TGTGCCAGCAGCCCCCGGGGAGATGGCTACACCTTC
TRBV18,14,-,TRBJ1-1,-,CASSPVTANTEAFF,TGTGCCAGCTCACCGGTGACAGCGAACACTGAAGCTTTCTTT
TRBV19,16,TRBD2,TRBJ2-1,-,CASSIVTTSGSGEQFF,TGTGCCAGTAGTATAGTAACAACTAGCGGGAGTGGTGAGCAGTTCTTC
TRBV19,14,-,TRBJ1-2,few,CASSIGSAAYGYTF,TGTGCCAGTAGTATAGGCTCCGCAGCCTATGGCTACACCTTC
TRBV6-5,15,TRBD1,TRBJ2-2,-,CASSPGTGGVGELFF,TGTGCCAGCAGTCCCGGGACAGGGGGGGTCGGGGAGCTGTTTTTT
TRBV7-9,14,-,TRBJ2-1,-,CASSLVGFHDEQFF,TGTGCCAGCAGCTTAGTTGGGTTTCACGATGAGCAGTTCTTC
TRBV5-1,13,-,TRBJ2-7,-,CASSLGLTYEQYF,TGCGCCAGCAGCTTGGGACTAACCTACGAGCAGTACTTC
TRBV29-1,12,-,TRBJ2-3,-,CSVGSLADTQYF,TGCAGCGTTGGGTCCTTGGCGGATACGCAGTATTTT
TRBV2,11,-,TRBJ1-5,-,CASSLASSQHF,TGTGCCAGCAGCCTAGCTTCATCCCAGCATTTT
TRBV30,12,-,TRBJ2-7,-,CAWARSSYEQYF,TGTGCCTGGGCGCGGAGCTCCTACGAGCAGTACTTC
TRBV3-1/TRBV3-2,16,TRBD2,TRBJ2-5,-,CASSLSGTTHQETQYF,TGTGCCAGCAGCCTATCCGGGACTACCCATCAAGAGACCCAGTACTTC
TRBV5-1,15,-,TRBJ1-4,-,CASSSPTGLGEKLFF,TGCGCCAGCAGCTCCCCGACAGGCTTAGGGGAAAAGCTGTTTTTT
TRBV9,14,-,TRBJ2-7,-,CASSVGGAGYEQYF,TGTGCCAGCAGCGTAGGGGGGGCCGGCTACGAGCAGTACTTC
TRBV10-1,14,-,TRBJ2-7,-,CASSDAGASYEQYF,TGCGCCAGCAGCGATGCAGGGGCCTCCTACGAGCAGTACTTC
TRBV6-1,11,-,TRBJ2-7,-,CASSEIYEQYF,TGTGCCAGCAGTGAAATCTACGAGCAGTACTTC
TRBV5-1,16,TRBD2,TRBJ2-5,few,CASSLVVAGYQETQYF,TGCGCCAGCAGCTTGGTGGTAGCGGGGTATCAAGAGACCCAGTACTTC
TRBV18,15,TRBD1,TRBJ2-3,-,CASSPRDRGTDTQYF,TGTGCCAGCTCACCAAGAGACAGGGGTACAGATACGCAGTATTTT
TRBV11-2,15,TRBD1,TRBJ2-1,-,CASSLMGTGEGEQFF,TGTGCCAGCAGCTTAATGGGGACAGGGGAGGGTGAGCAGTTCTTC
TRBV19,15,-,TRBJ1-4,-,CASSIGGEPNEKLFF,TGTGCCAGTAGTATAGGTGGTGAGCCTAATGAAAAACTGTTTTTT
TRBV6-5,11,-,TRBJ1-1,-,CASMRGTEAFF,TGTGCCAGTATGAGGGGCACTGAAGCTTTCTTT
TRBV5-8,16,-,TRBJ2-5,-,CASSLAGGAVQETQYF,TGTGCCAGCAGCTTGGCAGGTGGGGCGGTTCAAGAGACCCAGTACTTC